This T cell receptor (beta chain) was sequenced for a study of cytomegalovirus exposure and HLA in healthy donors. Looking at the study overall: Among around 170 million T cells, an earlier analysis found 117 million unique TCR beta sequences.

The PCR used 60 Vbeta and 13 Jbeta primers. Libraries were prepared by immunoSEQ multiplex PCR; TCRdb keeps only in-frame clonotypes and omits some of them. This table has 150,000 to 200,000 clones, 83% appearing once. CDR1 is SGHTA, CDR2 FQGNSA, per germline. Trimming cost V 4 bases and J 2 bases; bases outside gene matches: 7. The CDR3 totals 16 residues. A remark on this clone: Antigen: not known.

Study-level points and caveats: Later analysis suggested links between common viral pathogens and several top significant clusters. Later examination showed HLA-associated TCR beta chains had greater clonal expansion than equally common others. Listed as cytomegalovirus-associated were 150 or so TCR beta chains.

The chain joins TRBV7-2 to TRBJ2-7; the match to TRBD2 covers 11 bases. The source is a man aged 45-65 years in good health and CMV-seropositive. The sequenced material came from PBMCs. The CDR3 nucleotides read TGTGCCAGCAGCTCCCTAGCGGGGGGATCTCCCTACGAGCAGTACTTC. Translated: CASSSLAGGSPYEQYF.